These 9 T cell receptor beta chains share one sample of origin, sequenced in a study of control samples from healthy donors and cancer patients. The table came from immunoSEQ multiplex PCR; TCRdb's copy has only in-frame clones and leaves some out. This table has about 120,000 clones, 88% appearing once. The sample taken for sequencing was blood. The receptors come from a woman aged 70-85 years in good health.

The chain recombines TRBV11-3 with TRBJ1-1, with TRBD1 identical over 11 bases. Losses at the gene ends were 3 bases for V and 7 bases for J; bases not matched to a gene: 7. Germline CDR1 is SGHNT and CDR2 is YENEEA. This CDR3 has 15 residues. CDR3 in amino acids: CASSFGQGATGEAFF. Written as DNA, the CDR3 is TGTGCCAGCAGCTTTGGACAGGGGGCTACGGGTGAAGCTTTCTTT.

The chain is built from TRBV6-2 or TRBV6-3 and TRBJ1-6; no clear D. CDR1 is MNHEY, CDR2 SVGEGT, per germline. The V end lost 5 bases, the J end lost 7 bases, and 21 bases lay between the germline ends. The CDR3 extends over 17 amino acids. The CDR3 here is CASSIYAQAGPNSPLHF. CDR3 sequence (DNA): TGTGCCAGCAGTATCTATGCCCAGGCAGGACCGAATTCACCCCTCCACTTT.

The V call is TRBV7-2, the J call TRBJ1-2; the D is unclear. Germline V CDR1 and CDR2: SGHTA, FQGNSA. This CDR3 has 14 residues. The germline V and J ends were trimmed by 5 bases and 3 bases, with 13 bases remaining between them. CDR3 sequence reads: CASSPNDAYYGYTF. The DNA of the CDR3 is TGTGCCAGCAGCCCAAACGACGCGTACTATGGCTACACCTTC.

As to this clone: Germline is not matched at one junction end, which may reflect a read error. The chain joins TRBV7-9 to TRBJ2-1, with TRBD2 identical over 11 bases. The CDR3 spans 11 residues. Germline assignment: CDR1 SEHNR and CDR2 FQNEAQ (reference sequence). CDR3 loop: CALAGALKVLF. The DNA of the CDR3 is TGTGCACTAGCGGGGGCCCTAAAGGTTCTCTTC.

J is TRBJ1-6 and V is TRBV5-1; D ambiguous. Trimming cost V 0 bases and J 1 base, with 8 bases left between them. The germline CDR1 and CDR2 sequences are SGHRS and YFSETQ. This CDR3 comprises 16 residues. For the CDR3, the DNA is TGCGCCAGCAGCTTGGATGGCATTTCCTATAATTCACCCCTCCACTTT. Amino acid sequence: CASSLDGISYNSPLHF.

The V gene is TRBV27, the J gene TRBJ1-2; TRBD1 matches 11 bases. Germline V lookup: CDR1 MNHEY, CDR2 SMNVEV (reference sequence). This CDR3 region has 17 residues. With V trimmed by 0 bases and J by 5 bases, 8 bases remained unmatched. CDR3 sequence: CASSLSRTGGAMYGYTF. The CDR3 DNA follows: TGTGCCAGCAGTTTATCAAGGACAGGGGGCGCGATGTATGGCTACACCTTC.

CDR3 sequence reads: CASSPGGIQAFF. The DNA of the CDR3 is TGTGCCAGCAGTCCAGGGGGCATACAAGCTTTCTTT. The rearrangement links TRBV2 to TRBJ1-1; 8 bases match TRBD1. After removal of 5 bases from V and 9 bases from J, the junction contained 5 bases not matched to a gene. Germline CDR1 SNHLY, CDR2 FYNNEI. The CDR3 contains 12 residues.

This clone was counted once. The chain couples TRBV20-1 to TRBJ2-2, with D perhaps matching TRBD1 (6 bases). The germline V and J ends were trimmed by 3 bases and 8 bases, with 7 bases remaining between them. Germline lookup yields CDR1 DFQATT and CDR2 SNEGSKA (reference sequence). The CDR3 length is 11 residues. This chain's CDR3 is CSARTGGELFF. Written as DNA, the CDR3 is TGCAGTGCTAGGACAGGAGGGGAGCTGTTTTTT.

J is TRBJ2-7 and V is TRBV7-9, with D hard to call. The CDR3 extends over 14 amino acids. In germline, CDR1 is SEHNR, CDR2 FQNEAQ (reference sequence). Trimming removed 5 bases at V and 2 bases at J, with 13 bases between. The CDR3 protein is CASSLTGSAYEQYF. The CDR3 DNA sequence: TGTGCCAGCAGCCTCACCGGGTCCGCCTACGAGCAGTACTTC.